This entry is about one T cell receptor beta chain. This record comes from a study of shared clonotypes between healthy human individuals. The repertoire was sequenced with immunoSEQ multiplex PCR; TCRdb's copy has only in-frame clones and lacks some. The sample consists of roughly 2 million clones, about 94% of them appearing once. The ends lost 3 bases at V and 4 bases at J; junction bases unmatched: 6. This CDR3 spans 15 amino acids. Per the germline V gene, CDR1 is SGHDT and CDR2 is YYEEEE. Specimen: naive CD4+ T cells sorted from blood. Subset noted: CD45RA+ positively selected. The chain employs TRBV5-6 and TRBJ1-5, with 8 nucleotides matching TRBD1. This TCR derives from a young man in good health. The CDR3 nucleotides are TGTGCCAGCAGCTCAGGACAGGGCCCTAATCAGCCCCAGCATTTT. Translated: CASSSGQGPNQPQHF.